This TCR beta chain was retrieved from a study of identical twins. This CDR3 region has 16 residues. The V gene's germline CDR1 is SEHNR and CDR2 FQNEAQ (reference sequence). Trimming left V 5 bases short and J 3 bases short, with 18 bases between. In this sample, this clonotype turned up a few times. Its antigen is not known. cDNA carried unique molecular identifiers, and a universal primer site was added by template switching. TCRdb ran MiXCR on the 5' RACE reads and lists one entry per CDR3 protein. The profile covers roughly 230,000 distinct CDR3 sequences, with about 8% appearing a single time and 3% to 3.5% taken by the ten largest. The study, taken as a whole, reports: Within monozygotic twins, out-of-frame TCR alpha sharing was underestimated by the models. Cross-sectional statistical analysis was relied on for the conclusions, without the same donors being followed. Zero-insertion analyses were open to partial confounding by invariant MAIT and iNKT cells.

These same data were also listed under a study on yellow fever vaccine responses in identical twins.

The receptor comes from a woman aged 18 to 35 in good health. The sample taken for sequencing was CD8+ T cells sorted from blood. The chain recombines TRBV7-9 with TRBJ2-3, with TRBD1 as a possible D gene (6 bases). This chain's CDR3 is CASSPRKGDRTDTQYF. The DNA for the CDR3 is TGTGCCAGCAGCCCAAGAAAGGGGGATAGAACAGATACGCAGTATTTT.